Presented here are 2 T cell receptor beta chains from one specimen sequenced in a study of OX40 agonist ivuxolimab in advanced cancers. Only in-frame clones appear in the TCRdb table, and some are missing; sequencing was by immunoSEQ multiplex PCR. The table lists roughly 60,000 clones, about 90% of them singletons, with roughly 3.8% in the top ten. Sequences were derived from CD4+ or CD8+ T cells sorted from blood, sampled in a trial of the OX40 agonist ivuxolimab. The receptors were gathered from an adult with an advanced solid tumor such as melanoma, head and neck, liver or kidney cancer.

The V call is TRBV28, the J call TRBJ2-1; TRBD2 matches at 10 bases. Germline V gene data show CDR1 as MDHEN and CDR2 as SYDVKM. The CDR3 has 16 amino acids. Germline trimming cut 3 bases from V and 0 bases from J; bases unmatched to any gene: 2. The CDR3 nucleotides are TGTGCCAGCAGTTTCGCTAGCGGGAGCTCCTACAATGAGCAGTTCTTC. Translating gives CASSFASGSSYNEQFF.

The chain joins TRBV30 to TRBJ2-6; D might be TRBD2 (5 bases). Germline-derived CDR1 and CDR2 are GTSNPN and SVGIG (reference sequence). This CDR3 contains 15 residues. V shed 2 bases and J shed 3 bases, with 11 bases lying between them. The DNA for the CDR3 is TGTGCCTGGAGTTTCCGGGAAGGTGGGGCCAACGTCCTGACTTTC. Protein: CAWSFREGGANVLTF.